This TCR beta chain came from a study of T-cell memory formation after mild COVID-19. Findings and caveats of the study: The CD4+ clones that contracted clustered mainly within CM and EM, and the CD8+ clones concentrated in EMRA.

CDR1 and CDR2 (germline): SGHTA, FQGNSA. The V end lost 8 bases, the J end lost 6 bases, and 10 bases lay between the germline ends. The CDR3 is 12 amino acids. TCRdb redid the calling of the 5' RACE reads with MiXCR, one entry per CDR3 protein. The repertoire holds under 550,000 distinct CDR3 sequences, with roughly 17% as singletons. This clonotype has ten or more counts. Its antigen is not known. The V gene is TRBV7-2, the J gene TRBJ1-4; possibly TRBD1 for D (6 bases). The sequenced sample was PBMCs or a T cell subset sorted from them (not recorded which). The sequence derives from a man aged 18 to 29 who had mild COVID-19 (a few samples of this study predate the infection). Cell type and time point are not known. The CDR3 loop is CASGQFHEKLFF. CDR3 nucleotides: TGTGCCAGCGGACAGTTCCATGAAAAACTGTTTTTT.